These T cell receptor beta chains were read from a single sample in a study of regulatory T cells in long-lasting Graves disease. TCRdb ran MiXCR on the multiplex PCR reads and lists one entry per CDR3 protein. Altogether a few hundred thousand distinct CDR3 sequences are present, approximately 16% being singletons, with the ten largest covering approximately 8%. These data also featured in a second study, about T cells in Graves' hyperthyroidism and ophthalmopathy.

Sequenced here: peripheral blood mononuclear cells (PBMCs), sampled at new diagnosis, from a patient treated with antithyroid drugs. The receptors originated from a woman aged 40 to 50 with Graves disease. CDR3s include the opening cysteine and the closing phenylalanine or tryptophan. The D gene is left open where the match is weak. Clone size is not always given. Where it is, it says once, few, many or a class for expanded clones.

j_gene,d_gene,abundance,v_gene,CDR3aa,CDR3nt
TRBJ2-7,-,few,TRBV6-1,CASSRDPYEQYF,TGTGCCAGCAGTCGGGATCCCTACGAGCAGTACTTC
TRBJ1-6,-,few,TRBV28,CAISGAYNSPLHF,TGTGCCATCTCCGGGGCGTATAATTCACCCCTCCACTTT
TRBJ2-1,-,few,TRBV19,CASSIIQEGYNEQFF,TGTGCCAGTAGTATAATCCAAGAGGGCTACAATGAGCAGTTCTTC
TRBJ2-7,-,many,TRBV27,CASSLSVGADKPYEQYF,TGTGCCAGCAGTTTATCAGTGGGCGCCGACAAACCCTACGAGCAGTACTTC
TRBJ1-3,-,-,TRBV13,CASSLGRNSGNTIYF,TGTGCCAGCAGCTTAGGACGGAACTCTGGAAACACCATATATTTT
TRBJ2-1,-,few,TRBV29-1,CSVEGLTGNEQFF,TGCAGCGTTGAGGGACTGACGGGGAATGAGCAGTTCTTC
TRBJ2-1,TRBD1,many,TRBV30,CAWSVKGAPTYNEQFF,TGTGCCTGGAGTGTAAAGGGGGCTCCCACCTACAATGAGCAGTTCTTC
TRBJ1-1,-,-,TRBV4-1,CASSRTLFGTEAFF,TGCGCCAGCAGCCGCACACTATTCGGCACTGAAGCTTTCTTT
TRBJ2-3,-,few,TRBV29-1,CSVEGDYKGQYF,TGCAGCGTTGAAGGGGATTATAAGGGGCAGTATTTT
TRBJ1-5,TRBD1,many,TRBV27,CASRSGTGFSQPQHF,TGTGCCAGCAGATCCGGGACAGGGTTTAGTCAGCCCCAGCATTTT
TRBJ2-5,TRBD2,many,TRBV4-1,CASSHPGLAGEETQYF,TGCGCCAGCAGCCATCCGGGACTAGCGGGAGAGGAGACCCAGTACTTC
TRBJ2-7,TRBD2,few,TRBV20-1,CSASSTSGRAGEQYF,TGCAGTGCTAGCAGTACTAGCGGGAGGGCGGGGGAGCAGTACTTC
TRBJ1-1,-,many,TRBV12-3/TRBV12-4,CASYPTLEVTEAFF,TGTGCCAGCTACCCCACGCTGGAGGTCACTGAAGCTTTCTTT
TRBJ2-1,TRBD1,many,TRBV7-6,CASSLGRTGAVNEQFF,TGTGCCAGCAGCTTAGGGAGGACAGGGGCGGTCAATGAGCAGTTCTTC
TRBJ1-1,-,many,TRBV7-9,CASTVGIMNTEAFF,TGTGCCAGTACCGTTGGAATAATGAACACTGAAGCTTTCTTT
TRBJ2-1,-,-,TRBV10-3,CATNRYEQAYNEQFF,TGTGCCACTAACCGTTACGAACAGGCCTACAATGAGCAGTTCTTC